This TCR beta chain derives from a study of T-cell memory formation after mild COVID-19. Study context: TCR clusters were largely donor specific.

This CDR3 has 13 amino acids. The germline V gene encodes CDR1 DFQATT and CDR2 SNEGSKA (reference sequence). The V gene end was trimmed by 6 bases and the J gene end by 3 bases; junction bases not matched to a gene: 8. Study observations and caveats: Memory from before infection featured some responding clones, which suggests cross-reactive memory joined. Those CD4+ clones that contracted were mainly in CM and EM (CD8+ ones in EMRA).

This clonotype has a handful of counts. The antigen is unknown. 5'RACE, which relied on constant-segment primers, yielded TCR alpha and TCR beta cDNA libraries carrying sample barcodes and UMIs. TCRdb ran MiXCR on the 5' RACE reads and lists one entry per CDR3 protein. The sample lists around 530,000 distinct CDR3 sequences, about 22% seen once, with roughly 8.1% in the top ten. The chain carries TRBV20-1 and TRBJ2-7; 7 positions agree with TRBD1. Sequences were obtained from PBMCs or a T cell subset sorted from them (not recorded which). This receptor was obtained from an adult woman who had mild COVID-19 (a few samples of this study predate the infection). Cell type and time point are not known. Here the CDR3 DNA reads TGCAGTGCGAGATCTACAGGGGACTACGAGCAGTACTTC. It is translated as CSARSTGDYEQYF.